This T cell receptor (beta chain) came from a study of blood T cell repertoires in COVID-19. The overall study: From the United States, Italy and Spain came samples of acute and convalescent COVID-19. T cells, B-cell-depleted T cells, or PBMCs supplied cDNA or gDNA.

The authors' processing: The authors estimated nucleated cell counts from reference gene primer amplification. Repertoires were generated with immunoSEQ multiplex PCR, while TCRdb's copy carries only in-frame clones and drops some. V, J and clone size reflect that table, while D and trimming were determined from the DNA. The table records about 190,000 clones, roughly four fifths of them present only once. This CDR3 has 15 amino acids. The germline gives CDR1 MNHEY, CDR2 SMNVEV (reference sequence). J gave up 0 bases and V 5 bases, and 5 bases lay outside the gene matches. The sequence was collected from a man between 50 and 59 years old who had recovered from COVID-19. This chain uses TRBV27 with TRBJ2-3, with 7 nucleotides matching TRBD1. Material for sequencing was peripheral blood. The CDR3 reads CASSPNRGSTDTQYF. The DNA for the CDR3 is TGTGCCAGCAGTCCGAACAGGGGAAGCACAGATACGCAGTATTTT.